The clone carrying this TCR beta chain was observed many times. The antigen is unknown. V shed 7 bases and J shed 0 bases, with 13 bases lying between them. The CDR3 spans 15 residues. Germline V gene lookup returns CDR1 WNHNN and CDR2 SYGVQD (reference sequence). The data derive from a study of HIV-infected children after antiretroviral therapy interruption. The wider study: Children had CD4+ above 500, viral load below 50 copies/ml, either treatment arm. Recorded EBV and CMV exposure existed for most children.

RNA-based 3' RACE libraries used unique molecular identifiers. TCRdb analysed the 3' RACE reads with MiXCR anew, one entry per CDR3 protein. The sample carries about 89,000 distinct CDR3 sequences, under 8% recorded once. Overall study findings and caveats: Some non-naive CD45RA+ T cells might be present among sorted naive cells.

As to treatment: PENTA 11 planned treatment interruption arm or continuous ART arm. At least 24 weeks of at least three-drug ART, in children 2 to 15 years. The receptor was derived from a pool of human donors with HIV. The sequencing used CD45RA+ CD4+ T cells from PBMCs, pooled from several time points, collected from a donor given antiretroviral therapy, either interrupted or continuous. The sample's subset: naive CD4+ CD45RA+ CD45RO- T cells. The chain recombines TRBV10-1 with TRBJ2-4, with D uncertain. The chain's CDR3 is CASTLLSLAKNIQYF. In DNA form, the CDR3 reads TGCGCCAGCACTCTGCTCTCTTTAGCCAAAAACATTCAGTACTTC.